This T cell receptor (beta chain) was sequenced in a study of CD4 T cells in relation to SARS-CoV-2 and coronaviruses. For the study at large: ViraFEST: approximately eleven-day antigen culture of PBMCs, then TCR beta CDR3 sequencing.

TCRdb's copy holds only in-frame clones and misses some; the assay was immunoSEQ multiplex PCR. The data contain about 43,000 clones, roughly 80% of them singletons. This clone was found once. Its specificity is not known. This CDR3 is built from 16 residues. V lost 6 bases, J lost 7 bases, and 14 bases stayed unmatched. Looked up from germline, CDR1 is MDHEN and CDR2 is SYDVKM. The genes are TRBV28 and TRBJ2-1, with TRBD2 matching 8 bases. The receptor comes from an adult with COVID-19. The sample consisted of naive CD4+ T cells from PBMCs, cultured in vitro. The subset denotes: naive CD4+ T cells isolated by negative enrichment. CDR3 in amino acids: CASSPPVPGGPNEQFF. CDR3 in DNA: TGTGCCAGCAGCCCCCCGGTCCCGGGAGGGCCAAATGAGCAGTTCTTC. Full variable domain (missing parts from reference TRBV28 and TRBJ2-1): DVKVTQSSRYLVKRTGEKVFLECVQDMDHENMFWYRQDPGLGLRLIYFSYDVKMKEKGDIPEGYSVSREKKERFSLILESASTNQTSMYLCASSPPVPGGPNEQFFGPGTRLTVL.